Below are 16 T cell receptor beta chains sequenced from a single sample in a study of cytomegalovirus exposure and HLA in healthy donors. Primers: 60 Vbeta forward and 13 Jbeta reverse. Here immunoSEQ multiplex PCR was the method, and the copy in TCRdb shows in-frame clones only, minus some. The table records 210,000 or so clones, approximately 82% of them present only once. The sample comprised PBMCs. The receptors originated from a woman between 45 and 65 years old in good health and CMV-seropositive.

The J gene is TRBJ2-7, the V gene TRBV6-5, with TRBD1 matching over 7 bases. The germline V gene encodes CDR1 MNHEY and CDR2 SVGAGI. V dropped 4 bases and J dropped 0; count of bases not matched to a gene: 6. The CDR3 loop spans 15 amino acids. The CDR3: CASSLLAGGSYEQYF. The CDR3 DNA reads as TGTGCCAGCAGTTTGCTGGCAGGGGGCTCCTACGAGCAGTACTTC.

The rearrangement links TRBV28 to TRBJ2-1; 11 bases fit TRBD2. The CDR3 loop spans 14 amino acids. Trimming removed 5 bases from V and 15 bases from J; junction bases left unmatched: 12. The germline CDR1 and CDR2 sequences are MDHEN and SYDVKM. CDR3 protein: CASSTTLAGGLGFF. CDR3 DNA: TGTGCCAGCAGTACCACCCTAGCGGGGGGATTAGGGTTCTTC.

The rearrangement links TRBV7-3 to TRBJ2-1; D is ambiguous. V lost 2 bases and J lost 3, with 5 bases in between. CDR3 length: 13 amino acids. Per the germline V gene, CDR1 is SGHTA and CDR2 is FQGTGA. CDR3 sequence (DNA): TGTGCCAGCAGCTTATCCCTCTACAATGAGCAGTTCTTC. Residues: CASSLSLYNEQFF.

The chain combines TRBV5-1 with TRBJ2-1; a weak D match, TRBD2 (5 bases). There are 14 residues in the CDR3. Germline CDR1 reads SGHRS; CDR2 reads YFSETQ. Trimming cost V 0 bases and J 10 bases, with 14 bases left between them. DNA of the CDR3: TGCGCCAGCAGCTTGGCGGCACTGACGGGGGAGCAGTTCTTC. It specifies CASSLAALTGEQFF.

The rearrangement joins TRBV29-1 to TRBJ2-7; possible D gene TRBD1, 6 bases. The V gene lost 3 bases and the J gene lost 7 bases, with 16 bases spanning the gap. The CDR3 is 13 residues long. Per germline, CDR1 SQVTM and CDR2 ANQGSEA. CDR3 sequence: CSVDQGRPREQYF. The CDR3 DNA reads TGCAGCGTTGATCAGGGGCGCCCCAGGGAGCAGTACTTC.

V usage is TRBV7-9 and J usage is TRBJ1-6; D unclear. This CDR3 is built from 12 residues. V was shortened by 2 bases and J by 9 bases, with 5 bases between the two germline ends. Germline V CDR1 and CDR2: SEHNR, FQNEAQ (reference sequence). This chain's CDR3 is CASSLQFSPLHF. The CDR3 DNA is TGTGCCAGCAGCTTACAGTTTTCACCCCTCCACTTT.

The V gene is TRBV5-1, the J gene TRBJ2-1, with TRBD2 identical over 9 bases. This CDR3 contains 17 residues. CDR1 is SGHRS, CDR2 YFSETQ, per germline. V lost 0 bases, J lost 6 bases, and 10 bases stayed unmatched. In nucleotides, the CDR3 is TGCGCCAGCAGCTTGGCCCCTAGCGGGGTATATGGCAATGAGCAGTTCTTC. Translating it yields CASSLAPSGVYGNEQFF.

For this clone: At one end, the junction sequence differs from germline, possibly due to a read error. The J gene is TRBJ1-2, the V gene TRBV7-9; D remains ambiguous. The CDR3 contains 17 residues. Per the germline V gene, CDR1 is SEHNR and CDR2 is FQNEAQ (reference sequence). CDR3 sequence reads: CSSSEEVGSEFYYGYTF. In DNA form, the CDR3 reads TGTTCCAGCAGCGAAGAGGTTGGCAGTGAGTTCTACTATGGCTACACCTTC.

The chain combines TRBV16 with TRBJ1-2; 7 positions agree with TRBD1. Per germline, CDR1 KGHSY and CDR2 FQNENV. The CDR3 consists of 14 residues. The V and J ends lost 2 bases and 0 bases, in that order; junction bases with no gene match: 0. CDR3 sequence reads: CASSQGTANYGYTF. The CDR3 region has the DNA TGTGCCAGCAGCCAAGGGACAGCTAACTATGGCTACACCTTC.

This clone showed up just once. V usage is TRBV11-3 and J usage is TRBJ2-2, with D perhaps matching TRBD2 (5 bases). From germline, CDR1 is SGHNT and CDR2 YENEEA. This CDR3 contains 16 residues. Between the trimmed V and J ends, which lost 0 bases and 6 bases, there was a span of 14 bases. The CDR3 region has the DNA TGTGCCAGCAGCTTAGACCTCGGGGATGGTCCCGGGGAGCTGTTTTTT. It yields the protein CASSLDLGDGPGELFF.

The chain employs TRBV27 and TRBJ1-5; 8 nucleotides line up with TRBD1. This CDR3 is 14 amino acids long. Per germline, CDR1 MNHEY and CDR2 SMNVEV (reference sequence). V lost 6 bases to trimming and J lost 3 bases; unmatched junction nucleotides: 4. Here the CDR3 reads CASSNRGINQPQHF. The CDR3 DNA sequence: TGTGCCAGCAGCAACAGGGGGATCAATCAGCCCCAGCATTTT.

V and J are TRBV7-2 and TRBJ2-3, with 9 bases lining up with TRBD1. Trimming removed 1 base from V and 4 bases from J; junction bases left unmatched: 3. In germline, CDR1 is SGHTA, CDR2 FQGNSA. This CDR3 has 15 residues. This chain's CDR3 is CASSLVGTGPDTQYF. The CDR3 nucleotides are TGTGCCAGCAGCTTAGTAGGGACAGGGCCAGATACGCAGTATTTT.

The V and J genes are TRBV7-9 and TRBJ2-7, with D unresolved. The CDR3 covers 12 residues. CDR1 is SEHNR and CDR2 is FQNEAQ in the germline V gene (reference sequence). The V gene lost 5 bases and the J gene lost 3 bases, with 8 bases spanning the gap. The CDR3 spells CASSVTDYEQYF. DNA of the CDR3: TGTGCCAGCAGCGTGACTGACTACGAGCAGTACTTC.

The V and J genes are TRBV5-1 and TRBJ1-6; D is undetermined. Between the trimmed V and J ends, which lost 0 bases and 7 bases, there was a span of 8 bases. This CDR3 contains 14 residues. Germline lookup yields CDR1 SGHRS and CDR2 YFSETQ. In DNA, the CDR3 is TGCGCCAGCAGCTTGGGACGGGGAAATTCACCCCTCCACTTT. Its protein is CASSLGRGNSPLHF.

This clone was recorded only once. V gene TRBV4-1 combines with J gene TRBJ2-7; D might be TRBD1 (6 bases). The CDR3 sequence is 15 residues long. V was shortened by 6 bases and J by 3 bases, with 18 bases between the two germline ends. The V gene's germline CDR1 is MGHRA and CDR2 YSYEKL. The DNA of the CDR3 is TGCGCCAGCAGTCCGGGAACAGGGCCCGTCTACGAGCAGTACTTC. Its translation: CASSPGTGPVYEQYF.

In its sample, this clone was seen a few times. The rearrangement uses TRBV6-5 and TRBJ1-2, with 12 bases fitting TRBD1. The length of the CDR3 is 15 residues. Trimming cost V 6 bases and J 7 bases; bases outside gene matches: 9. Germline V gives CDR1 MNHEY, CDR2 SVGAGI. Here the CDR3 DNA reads TGTGCCAGCAGGCACAAGGGACAGGGGGCATTTGGCTACACCTTC. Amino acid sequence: CASRHKGQGAFGYTF.